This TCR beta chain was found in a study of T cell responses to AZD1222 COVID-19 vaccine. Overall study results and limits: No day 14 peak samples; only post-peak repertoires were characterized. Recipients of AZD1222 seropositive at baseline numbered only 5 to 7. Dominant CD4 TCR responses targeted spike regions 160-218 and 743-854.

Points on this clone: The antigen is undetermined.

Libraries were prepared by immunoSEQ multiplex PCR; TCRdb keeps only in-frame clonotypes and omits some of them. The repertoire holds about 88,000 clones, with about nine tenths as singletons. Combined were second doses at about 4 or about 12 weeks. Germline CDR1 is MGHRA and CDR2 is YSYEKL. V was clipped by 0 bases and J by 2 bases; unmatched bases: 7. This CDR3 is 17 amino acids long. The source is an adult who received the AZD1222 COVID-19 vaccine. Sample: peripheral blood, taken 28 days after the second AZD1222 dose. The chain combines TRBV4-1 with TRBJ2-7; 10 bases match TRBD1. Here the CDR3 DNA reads TGCGCCAGCAGCCAAGATCGGGGGGGACAGGGGCCCTACGAGCAGTACTTC. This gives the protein CASSQDRGGQGPYEQYF.